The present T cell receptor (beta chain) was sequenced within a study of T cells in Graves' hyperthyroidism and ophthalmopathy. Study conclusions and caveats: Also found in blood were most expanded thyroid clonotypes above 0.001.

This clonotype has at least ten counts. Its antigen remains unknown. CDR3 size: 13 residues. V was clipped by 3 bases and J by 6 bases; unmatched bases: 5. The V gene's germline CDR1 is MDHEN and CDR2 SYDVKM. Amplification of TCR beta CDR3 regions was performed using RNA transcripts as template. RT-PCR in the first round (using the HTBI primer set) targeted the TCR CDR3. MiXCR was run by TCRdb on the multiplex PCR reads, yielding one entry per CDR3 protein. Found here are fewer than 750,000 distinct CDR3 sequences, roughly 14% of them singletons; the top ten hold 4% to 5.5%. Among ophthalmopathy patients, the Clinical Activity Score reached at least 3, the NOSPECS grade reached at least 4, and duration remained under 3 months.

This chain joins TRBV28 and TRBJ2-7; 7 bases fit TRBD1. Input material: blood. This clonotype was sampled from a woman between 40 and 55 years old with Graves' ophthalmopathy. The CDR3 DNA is TGTGCCAGCAGTTTGCTTAGGGGGCTCGAGCAGTACTTC. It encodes CASSLLRGLEQYF.